One and the same sample provided the 15 T cell receptor beta chains below, sequenced in a study. TCRdb independently ran MiXCR on the 5' RACE reads; one entry per CDR3 protein. Here the sample spans roughly 11,000 distinct CDR3 sequences, more than 40% being singletons. Input material: tumor-infiltrating naive CD4+ T cells sorted from the breast tumor. The subset: naive CD4+ T cells, CD4+CD45RA+CD25-. The receptors were gathered from a female donor with breast cancer.

The V call is TRBV6-6, the J call TRBJ2-7; D possibly corresponds to TRBD2 (5 bases). Trimming took off 0 bases at V and 5 bases at J, with 38 bases between the two ends. This CDR3 comprises 23 residues. From germline, CDR1 is MNHNY and CDR2 SVGAGI (reference sequence). The CDR3 DNA reads as TGTGCCAGCAGTTACTCGATTTTTTACCTGTTCTTCGAAAACAAAAGAGAGCGGAACGAGCAGTACTTC. Its protein product is CASSYSIFYLFFENKRERNEQYF.

The rearrangement joins TRBV30 to TRBJ2-1; 9 positions agree with TRBD2. The CDR3 is 15 residues long. The germline CDR1 and CDR2 sequences are GTSNPN and SVGIG (reference sequence). The V segment lost 5 bases and the J segment 9 bases; nucleotides outside the gene matches: 14. The CDR3 sequence is CAWSGGRADGSEQFF. In DNA, the CDR3 is TGTGCCTGGTCAGGCGGGAGGGCCGACGGGAGTGAGCAGTTCTTC. The full variable domain, in which reference TRBV30 and TRBJ2-1 provide the parts outside the CDR3, is SQTIHQWPATLVQPVGSPLSLECTVEGTSNPNLYWYRQAAGRGLQLLFYSVGIGQISSEVPQNLSASRPQDRQFILSSKKLLLSDSGFYLCAWSGGRADGSEQFFGPGTRLTVL.

In the case of this clonotype: One end of the junction varies from germline; a read error may be responsible. The genes are TRBV6-5 and TRBJ1-6; D remains unclear. The CDR3 length is 15 residues. Germline CDR1 is MNHEY and CDR2 is SVGAGI. The CDR3 DNA is TGTGCCAGCTCCCCATCAAGCTCCTATAATTCACCCCCCCACTTT. Encoded protein: CASSPSSSYNSPPHF.

The V call is TRBV12-3 or TRBV12-4, the J call TRBJ1-5, with a possible D match to TRBD1 (5 bases). Trimming pared 3 bases from V and 3 bases from J, leaving 12 bases between. There are 15 residues in the CDR3. CDR3 coding DNA: TGTGCCAGCAGTTTTGCGGGGCGGATCAATCAGCCCCAGCATTTT. Translating gives CASSFAGRINQPQHF.

This clonotype was counted between two and nine times. The CDR3 here is CASLPGGAAYNEQFF. CDR3 DNA sequence: TGTGCCAGCCTTCCGGGCGGGGCTGCATACAATGAGCAGTTCTTC. The V and J genes are TRBV6-2 or TRBV6-3 and TRBJ2-1; maybe TRBD2 (6 bases). This CDR3 region has 15 residues. Between the trimmed V and J ends, which lost 8 bases and 4 bases, there was a span of 18 bases. CDR1 and CDR2 from the germline V gene are MNHEY and SVGEGT.

The chain couples TRBV4-2 to TRBJ2-1, with 7 bases lining up with TRBD2. V lost 4 bases and J lost 0; bases outside the gene matches: 9. The CDR3 is made up of 17 amino acids. Germline CDR1 reads LGHNA; CDR2 reads YNFKEQ. The CDR3 DNA follows: TGTGCCAGCAGCCGGGGAGGGTCAGGAGACTCCTACAATGAGCAGTTCTTC. The encoded protein is CASSRGGSGDSYNEQFF.

This clonotype has a single count. In nucleotides, the CDR3 is TGTGCCAGCACAGTATCAGGGATGGAGACCCAGTACTTC. Protein product: CASTVSGMETQYF. The chain combines TRBV6-1 with TRBJ2-5; a possible D gene is TRBD1 (5 bases). Germline V lookup: CDR1 MNHNS, CDR2 SASEGT. The CDR3 covers 13 residues. V was cut by 7 bases and J by 5 bases, with 14 bases left in between.

This clonotype was observed a handful of times. This chain joins TRBV5-1 and TRBJ2-3, with 8 bases fitting TRBD2. V trimming: 2 bases; J trimming: 5 bases; junction bases outside the gene matches: 1. This CDR3 comprises 13 residues. The V gene's germline CDR1 is SGHRS and CDR2 YFSETQ. The CDR3 coding sequence is TGCGCCAGCAGCTTCACTAGCGGAGATACGCAGTATTTT. Residues: CASSFTSGDTQYF.

This clonotype has more than one count but fewer than ten. V gene TRBV6-2 or TRBV6-3 combines with J gene TRBJ2-2; TRBD1 matches 8 bases. The CDR3 has 14 residues. Germline lookup yields CDR1 MNHEY and CDR2 SVGEGT. V lost 8 bases, J lost 4 bases, and 6 bases stayed unmatched. CDR3 protein: CASRRTGSTGELFF. CDR3 nucleotide sequence: TGTGCCAGCCGGAGGACAGGGAGCACCGGGGAGCTGTTTTTT.

This clonotype was seen only a few times. V gene TRBV29-1 combines with J gene TRBJ2-5, with D perhaps assigned TRBD1 or TRBD2 (5 bases each). This CDR3 has 12 amino acids. The V gene lost 5 bases and the J gene lost 5 bases, with 12 bases spanning the gap. Germline assignment: CDR1 SQVTM and CDR2 ANQGSEA. The CDR3 region is CSVSGTFETQYF. Here the CDR3 DNA reads TGCAGCGTTTCCGGGACCTTCGAGACCCAGTACTTC.

This rearrangement joins TRBV18 to TRBJ1-1; 8 bases map to TRBD1. The CDR3 is made up of 14 amino acids. V was pared by 2 bases and J by 4 bases, with 3 bases of the junction left unmatched. Germline-derived CDR1 and CDR2 are KGHSH and LQKENI. CDR3 sequence reads: CASSPSGGGTEAFF. CDR3 coding DNA: TGTGCCAGCTCACCATCAGGGGGCGGCACTGAAGCTTTCTTT.

The chain combines TRBV4-1 with TRBJ2-2; D possibly matches TRBD1 or TRBD2 (6 bases each). Between the trimmed V and J ends, which lost 4 bases and 4 bases, there was a span of 16 bases. This CDR3 is 16 amino acids long. Germline CDR1 reads MGHRA; CDR2 reads YSYEKL. Here the CDR3 reads CASSRAAGQGTGELFF. CDR3 coding DNA: TGCGCCAGCAGCCGTGCGGCGGGACAAGGCACCGGGGAGCTGTTTTTT.

V is TRBV20-1 and J is TRBJ2-2; 7 positions match TRBD1. Germline loops: CDR1 DFQATT, CDR2 SNEGSKA (reference sequence). This CDR3 is 15 amino acids long. Trimming at V came to 6 bases and at J to 0 bases, leaving 7 bases not matched to a gene. Here the CDR3 reads CSAPTGTANTGELFF. The CDR3 nucleotides read TGCAGTGCGCCCACCGGGACAGCGAACACCGGGGAGCTGTTTTTT.

This chain joins TRBV6-2 or TRBV6-3 and TRBJ2-5; the D is unclear. Per the germline V gene, CDR1 is MNHEY and CDR2 is SVGEGT. Trimming stripped 7 bases from V and 5 bases from J, with 5 bases between. The CDR3 sequence is 10 residues long. CDR3 nucleotide sequence: TGTGCCAGCAATCGGGAGACCCAGTACTTC. Translating it yields CASNRETQYF.

By proportion, this clonotype is medium-sized. This chain joins TRBV20-1 and TRBJ1-2; no firm D call. V lost 7 bases to trimming and J lost 0 bases, with 18 bases between them. The CDR3 runs to 15 residues. Germline V lookup: CDR1 DFQATT, CDR2 SNEGSKA (reference sequence). CDR3 in amino acids: CSVLGKPDANYGYTF. The DNA for the CDR3 is TGCAGTGTCTTAGGGAAGCCAGACGCTAACTATGGCTACACCTTC.